The 13 T cell receptor beta chains listed next were all sequenced from one sample in a study of tumor-infiltrating lymphocytes in primary liver carcinoma. A constant-region primer primed TCR beta cDNA synthesis from around 500 ng of total RNA. Employing slightly modified ARM-PCR, three nested multiplex PCR rounds were run, and these gave rise to the TCR beta libraries. Primers for the first two PCR rounds were TRBV1-TRBV30 forward primers and a C-beta reverse primer (roughly 10 cycles per round). A single record per CDR3 protein comes from TCRdb applying MiXCR to the multiplex PCR reads. Among about 200,000 distinct CDR3 sequences listed, about 85% were seen once. Co-extracting RNA and DNA was done with 20-30 mg of unsorted bulk tissue as input. Material: tumor tissue from primary liver carcinoma. These receptors originate from a man aged 35 to 55 with primary liver carcinoma and hepatitis B virus infection.

Comment on this clonotype: The conserved closing phenylalanine or tryptophan is absent in this CDR3, likely reflecting a read error. The chain joins TRBV29-1 to TRBJ2-5; 9 nucleotides line up with TRBD1. The V gene end was trimmed by 7 bases and the J gene end by 4 bases; junction bases not matched to a gene: 7. The CDR3 sequence is 13 residues long. Germline-derived CDR1 and CDR2 are SQVTM and ANQGSEA. The CDR3 DNA follows: TGCAGCGGACAGGGGGTGATAGTAGAGACCCAGTACATC. Protein: CSGQGVIVETQYI.

The V and J genes are TRBV11-1 and TRBJ2-1; the D gene is possibly TRBD2 (6 bases). The CDR3 contains 17 residues. Germline V lookup: CDR1 SGHAT, CDR2 FQDESV (reference sequence). V lost 5 bases to trimming and J lost 9 bases, with 26 bases between them. The CDR3 sequence: CASSTPPGGKAFSEQFF. The CDR3 region has the DNA TGTGCCAGCAGCACCCCTCCTGGCGGGAAGGCCTTTAGTGAGCAGTTCTTC.

There are many counts of this clonotype. This chain links TRBV10-3 with TRBJ2-3; TRBD1 matches 11 bases. Germline loops: CDR1 ENHRY, CDR2 SYGVKD. The CDR3 consists of 15 residues. J gave up 2 bases and V 4 bases, and 2 bases lay outside the gene matches. CDR3 coding DNA: TGTGCCATCAGTGGGACAGGGGGCCTCACAGATACGCAGTATTTT. Protein sequence: CAISGTGGLTDTQYF.

The rearrangement uses TRBV11-3 and TRBJ2-3; 9 positions match TRBD1. Germline-derived CDR1 and CDR2 are SGHNT and YENEEA. The CDR3 runs to 17 residues. V gave up 11 bases and J gave up 3 bases; unmatched junction bases: 18. CDR3 DNA: TGTGCCGCCAGCCCCGGGACAGGGTATGGGATGACAGATACGCAGTATTTT. Translated: CAASPGTGYGMTDTQYF.

Details on this clonotype: A single base separates this from a much larger clone, so it may be a read error. The chain joins TRBV5-1 to TRBJ2-4; D is perhaps TRBD2 (6 bases). This CDR3 has 14 amino acids. The V and J ends lost 2 bases and 3 bases respectively, with 9 bases between them. The V gene's germline CDR1 is SGHRS and CDR2 YFSETQ. For the CDR3, the DNA is TGCGCCAGCAGCTTCGGGGGTCTCAAAAACATTCAGTACTTC. It yields the protein CASSFGGLKNIQYF.

Comment on this clonotype: This CDR3 fails to terminate in the conserved phenylalanine or tryptophan, so it likely reflects a read error. The chain is built from TRBV6-1 and TRBJ2-3, with D possibly TRBD2 on 5 matching bases. The CDR3 runs to 16 residues. CDR1 and CDR2 from the germline V gene are MNHNS and SASEGT. CDR3 protein: CASSEIGGHYTYTQYL. CDR3 in DNA: TGTGCCAGCAGTGAAATAGGAGGTCACTACACATATACGCAGTATCTT.

With regard to this clonotype: Since the CDR3 does not end with the conserved phenylalanine or tryptophan, this likely comes from a read error. This chain connects TRBV29-1 to TRBJ2-1; D perhaps matches TRBD2 (5 bases). Germline values: CDR1 SQVTM, CDR2 ANQGSEA. The CDR3 is made up of 12 amino acids. The CDR3 DNA is TGCAGGGTTGAACATGAGGGCAATGAGCAGTTCTTA. Encoded protein: CRVEHEGNEQFL.

This clonotype was recorded many times. The chain couples TRBV6-2 or TRBV6-3 to TRBJ1-5; D may be TRBD1 (6 bases). V lost 6 bases, J lost 4 bases, and 16 bases lay in between. Germline lookup yields CDR1 MNHEY and CDR2 SVGEGT. The CDR3 has 15 residues. The CDR3 region has the DNA TGTGCCAGCAGCTACAGGGAGGACAGAAATCAGCCCCAGCATTTT. It encodes CASSYREDRNQPQHF.

This clonotype is deemed medium-sized. The V call is TRBV29-1, the J call TRBJ2-7, with D possibly being TRBD1 or TRBD2 (5 bases each). V lost 7 bases and J lost 6, with 13 bases in between. Germline V gene sequence: CDR1 SQVTM, CDR2 ANQGSEA. This CDR3 comprises 11 residues. CDR3 in amino acids: CSALFGAEQYF. For the CDR3, the DNA is TGCAGCGCCCTCTTCGGGGCCGAGCAGTACTTC.

The chain has TRBV6-2 or TRBV6-3 and TRBJ2-5; D call uncertain. Germline CDR1 and CDR2: MNHEY and SVGEGT. This CDR3 spans 14 amino acids. The V and J ends lost 7 bases and 5 bases respectively, with 17 bases between them. CDR3 region: CASISRTVMETQYF. CDR3 DNA sequence: TGTGCCAGCATTTCACGGACGGTTATGGAGACCCAGTACTTC.

In this sample, this clonotype turned up a few times. The J gene is TRBJ1-1, the V gene TRBV18, with D tentatively TRBD1 (6 bases). V lost 5 bases and J lost 5, with 15 bases in between. Germline V gives CDR1 KGHSH, CDR2 LQKENI. The CDR3 loop spans 14 amino acids. The CDR3 bases are TGTGCCAGCTCATCGTCAGGGGCTAGTACTGAAGCTTTCTTT. Encoded protein: CASSSSGASTEAFF.

The chain combines TRBV5-6 with TRBJ2-5, with D perhaps matching TRBD1 (5 bases). From germline, CDR1 is SGHDT and CDR2 YYEEEE. The CDR3 length is 13 residues. DNA for the CDR3: TGTGGCAACAGCTTGCGACAGCAAGAGACCCAGTACTTC. Its protein is CGNSLRQQETQYF.

A note on this clonotype: A read error may produce the germline difference seen at one junction end. The chain joins TRBV28 to TRBJ2-1, with D perhaps TRBD2 (6 bases). The CDR3 extends over 15 amino acids. The germline CDR1 and CDR2 sequences are MDHEN and SYDVKM. Written as DNA, the CDR3 is TGTGCCAGCAGTTTAGTCATAGGGAGGTGCAATAAGCAGTTATTC. The encoded protein is CASSLVIGRCNKQLF.